This T cell receptor beta chain was sequenced for a study of long-term antiretroviral therapy in people with HIV (dated by TCRdb to the early 2020s). Concerning the study at large: The earliest samples were collected about a decade before the 2015 WHO recommendation for immediate ART, when ART was typically delayed until CD4 counts fell. Whether ART initiation and durable HIV suppression were associated with changes in peripheral blood TRB repertoire composition and diversity was tested in a retrospective serial study. From 25 to 30 adults with confirmed HIV infection, the cohort provided 192 cryopreserved PBMC samples, gathered serially across a mean of approximately six years (range 1-12). About 40% of the 30 participants with HIV were female. Test extractions of a monoclonal T-cell line alongside some 36 polyclonal samples showed no cross-contamination during QIAcube processing. Overall study outcomes, separate from this receptor: Inferences about post-ART repertoire changes were limited because no data were available on ART adherence, viral resistance or therapy changes. Since PBMC availability was limited, sequencing covered only the TCR beta chain, with no alpha chain pairing. A significant increase in TRB diversity was found to be associated with ART initiation, although TRB diversity was observed to remain significantly below that of transplant donor controls even after long-term ART. The samples span the years 2004 to 2017, and the ART regimens used at that time may not be as effective as current regimens. At every time point, the repertoire was dominated by expanded TRB clones first identified before ART initiation, although this dominance fluctuated and, in many PLHIV, declined after ART. Narrower CDR3 length ranges were observed in HIV repertoires than in controls, and an antigen-experienced repertoire with only a slight naive shift after ART was suggested by the network structure. Because pre-ART samples had limited cell numbers, profiling was done on unsorted PBMC rather than on sorted CD4+ and CD8+ T cells.

Participants were included only if at least one PBMC sample before ART initiation and at least two post-ART samples were available. Every participant with HIV received treatment in the United States of America. Before DNA extraction, cryopreserved samples containing about 0.9-10 million PBMC were thawed and washed. At the time of the earliest PBMC sample, participants with HIV were aged between roughly 20 and 60 years. Per participant, PBMC samples came from 1-4 timepoints prior to ART initiation and 2-8 timepoints following ART initiation, for a median of 7 samples. Serial HIV viral load, CD4+ T-cell count, ART history and demographic data were obtained for every participant. A Qiagen kit on a QIAcube was used to extract genomic DNA from unsorted PBMC, with samples processed in batches of 12. The immunoSEQ hsTCRB v3.0 assay was used at survey level resolution to sequence the TRB variable region. TRB sequencing targeted a depth of about 35,000-55,000 T-cell genomes per sample. Pooled TRB libraries were sequenced on an Illumina MiSeq with a v3 150-cycle kit. The original methods were these. Repertoire analysis was run in R within a reproducible Nextflow workflow that covered QC, data transformation and analysis. LymphoSeq2, an R package for AIRR-Seq data exploration, was used to implement custom analyses. After excluding a handful of samples that yielded fewer than 5000 total TRB sequences, fewer than 200 HIV repertoires remained for analysis. Among the roughly 190 retained HIV repertoires, fewer than 65 were collected before ART initiation and roughly 130 after ART initiation. Each repertoire was downsampled to 5000 TRB nucleotide sequences, and summary statistics were averaged across 100 downsampling iterations. TRB sequences were retained for analysis only if CDR3 regions of at least seven amino acids were present. Diversity was measured with a Shannon entropy-derived clonality score and the Gini coefficient. In the repertoire networks, any two of the top 5000 CDR3 amino acid sequences were linked whenever the two sequences differed by an edit distance of one. GLIPH2 predicted antigen specificity groups and MHC restriction for TRB CDR3 amino acid sequences. CDR3 amino acid sequences were matched against VDJdb and McPAS-TCR to flag known CMV, EBV, HIV or tissue antigen associations. Pre-ART, post-ART and control groups were compared with Wilcoxon signed-rank tests and Holm-Bonferroni correction. TCRdb mirrors the immuneACCESS table, restricted to in-frame sequences. Some clones are absent from its copies; in checked studies, under half trace to an unresolved V gene, and the reason for the others is unknown. V and J calls and clone size are those listed in that table; D and trimming were worked out from the DNA. Recorded for this sample are 28,000 or so clones; approximately 83% of them occurred a single time. 3% to 4.5% of the sample comes from the top ten.

In the case of this clone: It has no known antigen specificity. No base-level quality is on record; no much larger clone is a single base apart.

CDR1 and CDR2 (SGHKS, YYEKEE) derive from the germline V gene (reference sequence). From cysteine to phenylalanine, the CDR3 is 16 amino acids long. The read is trimmed to its CDR3 DNA, 48 bases read in frame from base 1. V and J are trimmed by 3 bases and 5 bases, and the gene matches miss 12 bases of the junction. The clonotype comes from a man aged 18 to 29 with HIV. The chain employs TRBV5-5 and TRBJ2-5, with 8 bases aligning to TRBD1. Sequenced here: unsorted PBMCs, sampled 0.8 years before starting antiretroviral therapy. The DNA reads TGTGCCAGCAGCTCACTAATGCAGGGGGCAGGGGAGACCCAGTACTTC. This encodes CASSSLMQGAGETQYF.